The 20 T cell receptor beta chains presented below share a single source sample, sequenced in a study of OX40 agonist ivuxolimab in advanced cancers. Clones were read by immunoSEQ multiplex PCR, and TCRdb kept only the in-frame ones, dropping some. The sample includes 90,000 or so clones, 75% to 95% of them seen just once. Sample: CD4+ or CD8+ T cells sorted from blood, taken in a trial of the OX40 agonist ivuxolimab. All receptors derive from an adult with an advanced solid tumor such as melanoma, head and neck, liver or kidney cancer.

This chain joins TRBV5-1 and TRBJ2-1; 7 nucleotides line up with TRBD2. CDR3 length equals 15 residues. The ends lost 4 bases at V and 5 bases at J; junction bases unmatched: 9. Germline loops: CDR1 SGHRS, CDR2 YFSETQ. The CDR3 here is CASSPYAGVNNEQFF. DNA of the CDR3: TGCGCCAGCAGCCCCTACGCGGGAGTAAACAATGAGCAGTTCTTC. The whole variable domain, filled in from reference TRBV5-1 and TRBJ2-1, reads KAGVTQTPRYLIKTRGQQVTLSCSPISGHRSVSWYQQTPGQGLQFLFEYFSETQRNKGNFPGRFSGRQFSNSRSEMNVSTLELGDSALYLCASSPYAGVNNEQFFGPGTRLTVL.

The V and J genes are TRBV4-1 and TRBJ2-3; D may match TRBD1 or TRBD2 (5 bases each). Trimming removed 3 bases at V and 2 bases at J, with 12 bases between. The CDR3 covers 15 residues. Germline loops: CDR1 MGHRA, CDR2 YSYEKL. In nucleotides, the CDR3 is TGCGCCAGCAGCCATGGCCGGGGCTCCACAGATACGCAGTATTTT. Its protein is CASSHGRGSTDTQYF.

The chain combines TRBV7-9 with TRBJ1-1; D might be TRBD1 (6 bases). CDR3 length: 12 amino acids. Trimming stripped 1 base from V and 11 bases from J, with 11 bases between. Per the germline V gene, CDR1 is SEHNR and CDR2 is FQNEAQ (reference sequence). In DNA form, the CDR3 reads TGTGCCAGCAGCTTAGACAGGGCTGGCGCTTTCTTT. Translated, it gives CASSLDRAGAFF.

The genes are TRBV18 and TRBJ2-1; 10 bases line up with TRBD2. Trimming took 2 bases from V and 8 from J; bases not matched to a gene: 9. The CDR3 sequence is 16 residues long. The germline V gene has CDR1 KGHSH and CDR2 LQKENI. CDR3 amino acids: CASSPSRLAGSYEQFF. CDR3 bases: TGTGCCAGCTCACCATCGCGACTAGCGGGTAGCTATGAGCAGTTCTTC. The full variable domain, rest sourced from reference TRBV18 and TRBJ2-1, is NAGVMQNPRHLVRRRGQEARLRCSPMKGHSHVYWYRQLPEEGLKFMVYLQKENIIDESGMPKERFSAEFPKEGPSILRIQQVVRGDSAAYFCASSPSRLAGSYEQFFGPGTRLTVL.

V is TRBV11-3 and J is TRBJ1-2, with D possibly TRBD1 on 6 matching bases. The CDR3 consists of 14 residues. V lost 4 bases to trimming and J lost 4 bases, with 13 bases between them. Per germline, CDR1 SGHNT and CDR2 YENEEA. The CDR3: CASSSRGGGYGYTF. CDR3 nucleotides: TGTGCCAGCAGCTCCCGAGGGGGGGGCTATGGCTACACCTTC.

The chain combines TRBV6-4 with TRBJ2-3, with 12 bases fitting TRBD2. Germline values: CDR1 MRHNA, CDR2 SNTAGT. V lost 5 bases to trimming and J lost 4 bases; unmatched junction nucleotides: 1. The CDR3 length is 14 residues. In DNA form, the CDR3 reads TGTGCCAGCAGTCTAGCGGGAGGGCCAGATACGCAGTATTTT. It codes for CASSLAGGPDTQYF.

This chain connects TRBV19 to TRBJ1-5, with a possible D match to TRBD1 (6 bases). This CDR3 has 16 amino acids. Trimming took 1 base from V and 0 from J, leaving 10 bases between them. Germline CDR1 LNHDA, CDR2 SQIVND (reference sequence). CDR3 in DNA: TGTGCCAGTAGTATAGTCGGGACAAATAGCAATCAGCCCCAGCATTTT. Its translation: CASSIVGTNSNQPQHF. The whole variable domain, remainder taken from reference TRBV19 and TRBJ1-5, is DGGITQSPKYLFRKEGQNVTLSCEQNLNHDAMYWYRQDPGQGLRLIYYSQIVNDFQKGDIAEGYSVSREKKESFPLTVTSAQKNPTAFYLCASSIVGTNSNQPQHFGDGTRLSIL.

The rearrangement links TRBV27 to TRBJ2-7; no definite D call. The CDR3 has 13 amino acids. Looked up from germline, CDR1 is MNHEY and CDR2 is SMNVEV (reference sequence). V was shortened by 3 bases and J by 0 bases, with 6 bases between the two germline ends. CDR3 amino acids: CASSFHGSYEQYF. The CDR3 nucleotides are TGTGCCAGCAGTTTCCATGGCTCCTACGAGCAGTACTTC.

This chain connects TRBV30 to TRBJ2-2, with 8 positions matching TRBD2. Germline values: CDR1 GTSNPN, CDR2 SVGIG (reference sequence). Trimming took 2 bases from V and 2 from J; bases not matched to a gene: 4. The CDR3 sequence is 15 residues long. This CDR3 is CAWSPGLANTGELFF. DNA of the CDR3: TGTGCCTGGAGTCCTGGACTAGCTAACACCGGGGAGCTGTTTTTT.

This sequence joins TRBV6-1 and TRBJ2-1, with 7 nucleotides matching TRBD2. This CDR3 has 14 amino acids. Germline V lookup: CDR1 MNHNS, CDR2 SASEGT. The V gene end was trimmed by 5 bases and the J gene end by 9 bases; junction bases not matched to a gene: 10. The CDR3 is CASSRLAVGAEQFF. The CDR3 DNA reads TGTGCCAGCAGTCGACTAGCCGTGGGCGCTGAGCAGTTCTTC.

V usage is TRBV7-2 and J usage is TRBJ2-3; no reliable D call. Germline loops: CDR1 SGHTA, CDR2 FQGNSA. V lost 5 bases to trimming and J lost 2 bases, with 20 bases between them. The CDR3 is 17 amino acids. The CDR3 sequence is CASSPTLKSVSTDTQYF. CDR3 sequence (DNA): TGTGCCAGCAGCCCAACCCTCAAGTCGGTTTCCACAGATACGCAGTATTTT. Using reference TRBV7-2 and TRBJ2-3 for the parts outside the CDR3, the full variable domain is GAGVSQSPSNKVTEKGKDVELRCDPISGHTALYWYRQSLGQGLEFLIYFQGNSAPDKSGLPSDRFSAERTGGSVSTLTIQRTQQEDSAVYLCASSPTLKSVSTDTQYFGPGTRLTVL.

The V and J genes are TRBV7-3 and TRBJ2-5; tentative D call: TRBD1 (5 bases). This CDR3 has 15 amino acids. V was cut by 3 bases and J by 2 bases, with 13 bases left in between. Germline V gene sequence: CDR1 SGHTA, CDR2 FQGTGA. Written as DNA, the CDR3 is TGTGCCAGCAGCTTGGGGCAGTGGGAACAAGAGACCCAGTACTTC. Translating gives CASSLGQWEQETQYF.

The chain recombines TRBV6-6 with TRBJ1-2, with a possible D match to TRBD1 (5 bases). The CDR3 is 13 residues long. The V and J ends lost 6 bases and 6 bases respectively, with 14 bases between them. Per germline, CDR1 MNHNY and CDR2 SVGAGI (reference sequence). CDR3 nucleotides: TGTGCCAGCAGAGACCCCGGGACCAATGGCTACACCTTC. Translating it yields CASRDPGTNGYTF.

The chain uses TRBV7-2 and TRBJ1-2; D is perhaps TRBD1 (5 bases). V lost 2 bases, J lost 8 bases, and 9 bases lay in between. There are 12 residues in the CDR3. Per the germline V gene, CDR1 is SGHTA and CDR2 is FQGNSA. Here the CDR3 reads CASSLIPGGYTF. The CDR3 DNA reads TGTGCCAGCAGCTTAATTCCAGGGGGCTACACCTTC.

The chain combines TRBV30 with TRBJ2-3; no definite D call. The V end lost 1 base, the J end lost 6 bases, and 8 bases lay between the germline ends. CDR1 is GTSNPN and CDR2 is SVGIG in the germline V gene (reference sequence). The CDR3 is 12 amino acids. CDR3 region: CAWSGNGDTQYF. Here the CDR3 DNA reads TGTGCCTGGAGTGGGAACGGTGATACGCAGTATTTT.

A word on this clone: The identical CDR3 is also encoded by other nucleotide sequences in the sample. The chain recombines TRBV19 with TRBJ1-1; TRBD1 matches 7 bases. Germline lookup yields CDR1 LNHDA and CDR2 SQIVND (reference sequence). The CDR3 totals 14 residues. With V trimmed by 3 bases and J by 0 bases, 1 base remained unmatched. CDR3 nucleotide sequence: TGTGCCAGTAGTATTCAGGGGGTGAACACTGAAGCTTTCTTT. This encodes CASSIQGVNTEAFF.

The rearrangement uses TRBV5-4 and TRBJ1-2; TRBD1 agrees at 7 bases. Germline CDR1 and CDR2: SGHNT and YYREEE (reference sequence). V shed 4 bases and J 8 bases; nucleotides not matched to a gene: 8. The CDR3 consists of 13 residues. CDR3 DNA: TGTGCCAGCAGCCCGACAGGGAGGGAGGGCTACACCTTC. As protein: CASSPTGREGYTF.

This CDR3 is CASSHGKGGNNEQFF. The CDR3 nucleotides are TGTGCCAGCAGCCATGGGAAGGGGGGGAACAATGAGCAGTTCTTC. The V and J genes are TRBV28 and TRBJ2-1; D might be TRBD2 (7 bases). Germline V gene data show CDR1 as MDHEN and CDR2 as SYDVKM. The germline V and J ends were trimmed by 6 bases and 5 bases, with 17 bases remaining between them. This CDR3 is built from 15 residues.

The chain employs TRBV27 and TRBJ1-1; tentative D call: TRBD1 (6 bases). Germline CDR1 MNHEY, CDR2 SMNVEV (reference sequence). The CDR3 contains 14 residues. Trimming stripped 2 bases from V and 5 bases from J, with 12 bases between. As DNA, the CDR3 is TGTGCCAGCAGTTTAAACAGGGCAAGGACTGAAGCTTTCTTT. Translation: CASSLNRARTEAFF.

The gene calls are TRBV10-1 and TRBJ2-1; TRBD1 matches 10 bases. The germline gives CDR1 WNHNN, CDR2 SYGVQD (reference sequence). This CDR3 has 17 residues. J gave up 0 bases and V 4 bases, and 6 bases lay outside the gene matches. This CDR3 reads CASSVDRGRISYNEQFF. In nucleotides, the CDR3 is TGCGCCAGCAGTGTCGACAGGGGGCGAATCTCCTACAATGAGCAGTTCTTC.